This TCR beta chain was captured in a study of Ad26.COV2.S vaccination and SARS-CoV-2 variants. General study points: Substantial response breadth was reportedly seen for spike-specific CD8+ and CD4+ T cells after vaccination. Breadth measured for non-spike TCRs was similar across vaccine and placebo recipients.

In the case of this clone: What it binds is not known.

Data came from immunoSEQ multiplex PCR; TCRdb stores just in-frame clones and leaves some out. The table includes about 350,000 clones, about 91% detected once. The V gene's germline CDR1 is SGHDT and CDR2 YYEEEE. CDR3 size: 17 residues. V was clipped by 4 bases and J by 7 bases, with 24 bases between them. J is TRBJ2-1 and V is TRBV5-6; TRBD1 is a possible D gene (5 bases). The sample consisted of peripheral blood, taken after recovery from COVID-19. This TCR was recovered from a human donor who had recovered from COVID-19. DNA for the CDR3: TGTGCCAGCAGCCGAGGTATAGCACGGCAGGGCAAGAATGAGCAGTTCTTC. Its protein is CASSRGIARQGKNEQFF. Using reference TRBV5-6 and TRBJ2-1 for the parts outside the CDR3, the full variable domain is DAGVTQSPTHLIKTRGQQVTLRCSPKSGHDTVSWYQQALGQGPQFIFQYYEEEERQRGNFPDRFSGHQFPNYSSELNVNALLLGDSALYLCASSRGIARQGKNEQFFGPGTRLTVL.